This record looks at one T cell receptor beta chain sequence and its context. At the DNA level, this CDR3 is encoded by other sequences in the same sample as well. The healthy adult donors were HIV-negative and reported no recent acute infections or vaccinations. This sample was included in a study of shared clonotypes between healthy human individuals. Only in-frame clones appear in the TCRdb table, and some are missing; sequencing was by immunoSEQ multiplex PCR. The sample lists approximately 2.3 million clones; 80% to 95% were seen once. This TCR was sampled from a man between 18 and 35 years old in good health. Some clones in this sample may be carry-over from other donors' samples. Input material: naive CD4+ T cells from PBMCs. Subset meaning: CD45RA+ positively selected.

The CDR3 nucleotides are TGTGCCAGCAGCGTAGGCCAGGGGGTTACTGAAGCTTTCTTT. This gives the protein CASSVGQGVTEAFF. The chain combines TRBV9 with TRBJ1-1; 7 bases match TRBD1. In germline, CDR1 is SGDLS, CDR2 YYNGEE. The junction had 4 bases not matched to a gene; V was cut back by 0 bases and J by 5 bases. The CDR3 totals 14 residues. Together with reference TRBV9 and TRBJ1-1, the CDR3 gives the full variable domain: DSGVTQTPKHLITATGQRVTLRCSPRSGDLSVYWYQQSLDQGLQFLIQYYNGEERAKGNILERFSAQQFPDLHSELNLSSLELGDSALYFCASSVGQGVTEAFFGQGTRLTVV.